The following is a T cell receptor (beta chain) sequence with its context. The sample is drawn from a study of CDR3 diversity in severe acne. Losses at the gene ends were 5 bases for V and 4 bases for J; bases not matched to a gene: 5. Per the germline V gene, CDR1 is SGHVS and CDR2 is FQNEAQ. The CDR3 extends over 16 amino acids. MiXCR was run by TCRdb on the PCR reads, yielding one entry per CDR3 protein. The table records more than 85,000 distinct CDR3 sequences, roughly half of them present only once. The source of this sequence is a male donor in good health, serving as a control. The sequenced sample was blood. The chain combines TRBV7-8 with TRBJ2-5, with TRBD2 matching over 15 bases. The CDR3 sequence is CASSPRTSGRAETQYF. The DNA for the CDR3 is TGTGCCAGCAGCCCGCGGACTAGCGGGAGGGCAGAGACCCAGTACTTC.